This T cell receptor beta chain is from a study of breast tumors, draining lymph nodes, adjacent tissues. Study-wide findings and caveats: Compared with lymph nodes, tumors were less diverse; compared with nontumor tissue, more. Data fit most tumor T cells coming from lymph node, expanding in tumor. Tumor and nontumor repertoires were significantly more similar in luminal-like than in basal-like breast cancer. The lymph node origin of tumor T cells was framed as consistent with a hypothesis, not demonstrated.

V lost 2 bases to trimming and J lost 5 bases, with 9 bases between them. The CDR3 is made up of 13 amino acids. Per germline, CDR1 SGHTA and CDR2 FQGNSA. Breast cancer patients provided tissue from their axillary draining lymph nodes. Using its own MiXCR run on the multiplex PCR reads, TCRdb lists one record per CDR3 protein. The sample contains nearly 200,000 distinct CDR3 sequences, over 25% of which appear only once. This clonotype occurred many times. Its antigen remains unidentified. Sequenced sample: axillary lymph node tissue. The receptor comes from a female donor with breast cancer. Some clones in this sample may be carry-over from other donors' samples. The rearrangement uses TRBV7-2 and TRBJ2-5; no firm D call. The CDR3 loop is CASSLRVRETQYF. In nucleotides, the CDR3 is TGTGCCAGCAGCTTAAGGGTGAGGGAGACCCAGTACTTC.